The present T cell receptor (beta chain) was sequenced within a study of post-analysis software for immune sequencing data. Study as a whole: Relapsing-remitting, secondary progressive and progressive-relapsing courses of multiple sclerosis were included.

Study outcomes and limitations: About five TRBV segments were more frequent in patients than controls; TRBV5-6, TRBV5-1 and TRBV20-1 belonged to this group.

With respect to this clonotype: Its antigen is unknown.

Unique molecular identifiers were present in the TCR beta cDNA libraries. TCRdb re-analysed the PCR reads in MiXCR, keeping a single row per CDR3 protein. The top ten hold approximately 4.2% of the sample, which has about 820,000 distinct CDR3 sequences, about 57% seen once. Germline CDR1 and CDR2: KGHDR and SFDVKD. The CDR3 spans 14 residues. Sequencing was done on a sample of blood. This clonotype originated in a girl aged 5 to 17 with multiple sclerosis. The rearrangement uses TRBV24-1 and TRBJ2-5, with D possibly being TRBD2 (6 bases). The assigned J gene may be wrong: the sequence end matches TRBJ2-7 better. The CDR3 DNA reads as TGTGCCACCAGCGATCGACGGGAGCGGTACGAGCAGTACTTC. As protein: CATSDRRERYEQYF.